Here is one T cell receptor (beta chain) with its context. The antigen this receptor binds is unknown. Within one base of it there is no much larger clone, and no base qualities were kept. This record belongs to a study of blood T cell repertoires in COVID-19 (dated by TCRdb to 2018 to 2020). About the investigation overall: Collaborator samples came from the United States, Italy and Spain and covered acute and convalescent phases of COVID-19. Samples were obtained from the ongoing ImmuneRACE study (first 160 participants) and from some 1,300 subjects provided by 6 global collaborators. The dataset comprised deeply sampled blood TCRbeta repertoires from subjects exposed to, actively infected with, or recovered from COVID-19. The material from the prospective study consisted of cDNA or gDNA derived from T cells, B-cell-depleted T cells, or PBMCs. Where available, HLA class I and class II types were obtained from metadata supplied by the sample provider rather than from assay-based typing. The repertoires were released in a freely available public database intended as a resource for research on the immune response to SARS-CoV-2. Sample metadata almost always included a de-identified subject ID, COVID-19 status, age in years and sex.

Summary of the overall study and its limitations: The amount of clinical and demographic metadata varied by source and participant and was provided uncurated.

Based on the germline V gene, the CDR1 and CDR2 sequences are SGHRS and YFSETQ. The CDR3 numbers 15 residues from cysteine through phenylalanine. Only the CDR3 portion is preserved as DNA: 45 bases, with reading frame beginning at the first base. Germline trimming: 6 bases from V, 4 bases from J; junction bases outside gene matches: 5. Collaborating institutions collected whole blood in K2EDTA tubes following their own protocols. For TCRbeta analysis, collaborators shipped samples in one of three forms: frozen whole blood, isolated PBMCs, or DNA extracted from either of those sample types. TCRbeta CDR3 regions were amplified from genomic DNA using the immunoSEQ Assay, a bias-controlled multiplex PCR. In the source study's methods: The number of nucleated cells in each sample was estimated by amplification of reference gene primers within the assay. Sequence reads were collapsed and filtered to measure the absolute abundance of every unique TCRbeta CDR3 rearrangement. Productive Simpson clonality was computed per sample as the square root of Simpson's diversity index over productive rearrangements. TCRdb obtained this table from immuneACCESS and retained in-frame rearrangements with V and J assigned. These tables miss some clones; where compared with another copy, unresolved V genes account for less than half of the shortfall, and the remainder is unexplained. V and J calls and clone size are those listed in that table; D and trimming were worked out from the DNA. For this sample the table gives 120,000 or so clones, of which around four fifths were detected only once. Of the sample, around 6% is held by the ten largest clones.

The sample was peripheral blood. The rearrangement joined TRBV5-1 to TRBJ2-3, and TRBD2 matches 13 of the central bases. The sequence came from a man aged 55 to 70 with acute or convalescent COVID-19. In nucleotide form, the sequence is TGCGCCAGCACCGGGACTAGCGGGGCCCCAGATACGCAGTATTTT. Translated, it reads CASTGTSGAPDTQYF.